The 10 T cell receptor beta chains in this list originate from one sample, sequenced in a study of OX40 agonist ivuxolimab in advanced cancers. Libraries were prepared by immunoSEQ multiplex PCR; TCRdb keeps only in-frame clonotypes and omits some of them. The table lists about 100,000 clones, around 90% of them singletons. The sample here was CD4+ or CD8+ T cells sorted from blood, taken in a trial of the OX40 agonist ivuxolimab. These receptors came from an adult with an advanced solid tumor such as melanoma, head and neck, liver or kidney cancer.

V gene TRBV5-1 combines with J gene TRBJ1-1; D might be TRBD1 (5 bases). The CDR3 spans 16 residues. With 0 bases removed from V and 0 bases from J, the gap between germline ends came to 12 bases. CDR1 is SGHRS and CDR2 is YFSETQ in the germline V gene. CDR3 region: CASSLASLTVNTEAFF. CDR3 DNA sequence: TGCGCCAGCAGCTTGGCCTCCTTGACAGTGAACACTGAAGCTTTCTTT.

The sample holds one count of this clone. The chain has TRBV2 and TRBJ2-6; maybe TRBD2 (5 bases). Looked up from germline, CDR1 is SNHLY and CDR2 is FYNNEI. The CDR3 has 18 residues. Trimming removed 2 bases at V and 1 base at J, with 15 bases between. The CDR3: CASSEPGVGISGANVLTF. The CDR3 nucleotides are TGTGCCAGCAGTGAACCCGGGGTCGGAATATCTGGGGCCAACGTCCTGACTTTC.

DNA of the CDR3: TGCGCCAGCAGCTTGGAGGGGGGACCGAGCTTTAAAGGCTACACCTTC. It codes for CASSLEGGPSFKGYTF. This rearrangement joins TRBV5-1 to TRBJ1-2, with TRBD1 as a possible D gene (6 bases). CDR1 and CDR2 (germline): SGHRS, YFSETQ. The germline V and J ends were trimmed by 0 bases and 8 bases, with 20 bases remaining between them. CDR3 length: 16 residues.

The V gene is TRBV6-5, the J gene TRBJ1-1, with D possibly TRBD1 on 6 matching bases. Germline V gives CDR1 MNHEY, CDR2 SVGAGI. Trimming pared 2 bases from V and 1 base from J, leaving 14 bases between. CDR3 size: 16 residues. The CDR3, as DNA: TGTGCCAGCAGTTACAAACAGGGTGAGGGGAACACTGAAGCTTTCTTT. This encodes CASSYKQGEGNTEAFF.

The chain uses TRBV7-2 and TRBJ1-5, with D hard to call. Germline CDR1 reads SGHTA; CDR2 reads FQGNSA. The CDR3 is 13 residues long. V gave up 3 bases and J gave up 0 bases, with 3 bases separating them. The DNA of the CDR3 is TGTGCCAGCAGCTTCTCTAGCAATCAGCCCCAGCATTTT. Amino acid sequence: CASSFSSNQPQHF.

This chain uses TRBV18 with TRBJ2-1; 8 nucleotides line up with TRBD2. V lost 2 bases, J lost 7 bases, and 4 bases stayed unmatched. The length of the CDR3 is 14 residues. Germline V gives CDR1 KGHSH, CDR2 LQKENI. CDR3 sequence: CASSPFSGGNEQFF. The CDR3 DNA sequence: TGTGCCAGCTCACCATTCAGCGGGGGAAATGAGCAGTTCTTC.

V and J are TRBV6-5 and TRBJ2-7; a possible D gene is TRBD2 (5 bases). Germline loops: CDR1 MNHEY, CDR2 SVGAGI. Trimming pared 7 bases from V and 3 bases from J, leaving 13 bases between. This CDR3 is built from 13 residues. The CDR3 DNA reads as TGTGCCAGCACGGCCAGCGGAGTCTACGAGCAGTACTTC. Its protein is CASTASGVYEQYF.

This chain joins TRBV7-6 and TRBJ1-3; 8 bases are a match to TRBD1. The trim removed 8 bases at V and 3 bases at J, leaving 9 bases unmatched. Per the germline V gene, CDR1 is SGHVS and CDR2 is FNYEAQ. This CDR3 contains 15 residues. CDR3 protein: CASGEDRVSGNTIYF. Here the CDR3 DNA reads TGTGCCAGCGGCGAGGACAGGGTTAGTGGAAACACCATATATTTT.

This chain links TRBV6-1 with TRBJ1-3; D is uncertain. CDR1 and CDR2 (germline): MNHNS, SASEGT. Trimming removed 8 bases at V and 0 bases at J, with 8 bases between. The CDR3 has 13 amino acids. CDR3 sequence (DNA): TGTGCCAGCCTCCGGTACTCTGGAAACACCATATATTTT. Protein product: CASLRYSGNTIYF.

This clone was detected a few times. This chain links TRBV10-3 with TRBJ1-5, with a possible D match to TRBD1 (6 bases). CDR3 length: 13 residues. Germline V gives CDR1 ENHRY, CDR2 SYGVKD. Trimming left V 8 bases short and J 5 bases short, with 13 bases between. The CDR3 nucleotides are TGTGCCATCCACGGGGACATGGATCAGCCCCAGCATTTT. Translated: CAIHGDMDQPQHF.